Here is one TCR beta chain with its context. Its antigen is not known. In the same sample, other DNA sequences code for this CDR3. This record belongs to a study of a mutant IDH1 vaccine in newly diagnosed glioma. CDR3 length equals 11 residues. The V end was cut by 4 bases, the J end by 4 bases, with 5 bases between. CDR1 and CDR2 from the germline V gene are SGHAT and FQNNGV. Measured with immunoSEQ multiplex PCR; TCRdb has only the in-frame clones, and not every one. The repertoire holds fewer than 150,000 clones, with roughly 88% as singletons. The time point: week 11, during vaccination. With topical imiquimod, each dose of the vaccine consisted of 300 ug of mutant IDH1 20-mer peptide.

V is TRBV11-2 and J is TRBJ2-7, with D perhaps matching TRBD2 (5 bases). The sequencing used PBMCs, collected from a glioma patient whose treatment included an IDH1 peptide vaccine. The clonotype originates from a woman in her fifties or sixties with glioma. CDR3 bases: TGTGCCAGCAGCTCGGGGTACGAGCAGTACTTC. Encoded protein: CASSSGYEQYF. Together with reference TRBV11-2 and TRBJ2-7, the CDR3 gives the full variable domain: EAGVAQSPRYKIIEKRQSVAFWCNPISGHATLYWYQQILGQGPKLLIQFQNNGVVDDSQLPKDRFSAERLKGVDSTLKIQPAKLEDSAVYLCASSSGYEQYFGPGTRLTVT.